Below, 29 T cell receptor beta chains from the same sample are listed, as sequenced in a study of T cells in pancreatic ductal adenocarcinoma. The selected patients with pancreatic ductal adenocarcinoma had surgery but no neoadjuvant therapy. Generated by immunoSEQ multiplex PCR, the TCRdb table keeps only in-frame clones and is missing some. The sample lists 15,000 to 20,000 clones, almost 90% occurring once. The sequenced material came from PBMCs. The source of these receptors is a human donor with pancreatic ductal adenocarcinoma.

The V gene is TRBV9, the J gene TRBJ2-3; 12 bases are a match to TRBD2. There are 16 residues in the CDR3. Germline CDR1 SGDLS, CDR2 YYNGEE. J gave up 2 bases and V 4 bases, and 5 bases lay outside the gene matches. CDR3 sequence reads: CASSPRTSGTTDTQYF. The CDR3 DNA reads TGTGCCAGCAGCCCCAGGACTAGCGGGACCACAGATACGCAGTATTTT. Based on the CDR3 plus reference TRBV9 and TRBJ2-3, the full variable domain is DSGVTQTPKHLITATGQRVTLRCSPRSGDLSVYWYQQSLDQGLQFLIQYYNGEERAKGNILERFSAQQFPDLHSELNLSSLELGDSALYFCASSPRTSGTTDTQYFGPGTRLTVL.

The chain joins TRBV10-3 to TRBJ2-3, with D possibly being TRBD2 (6 bases). The CDR3 spans 12 residues. Germline loops: CDR1 ENHRY, CDR2 SYGVKD. V lost 6 bases, J lost 5 bases, and 9 bases lay in between. CDR3 nucleotides: TGTGCCATCAGCAACGGGGGAGATACGCAGTATTTT. Translated, it gives CAISNGGDTQYF.

J is TRBJ1-1 and V is TRBV6-5, with 8 bases that match TRBD1. Germline assignment: CDR1 MNHEY and CDR2 SVGAGI. The CDR3 contains 15 residues. V shed 5 bases and J 2 bases; nucleotides not matched to a gene: 7. The CDR3 spells CASSPKTGDNTEAFF. CDR3 in DNA: TGTGCCAGCAGTCCCAAGACAGGGGATAACACTGAAGCTTTCTTT.

The V gene is TRBV15, the J gene TRBJ2-1; 8 bases are shared with TRBD1. Trimming removed 2 bases from V and 7 bases from J; junction bases left unmatched: 7. From germline, CDR1 is LNHNV and CDR2 YYDKDF (reference sequence). This CDR3 comprises 15 residues. DNA of the CDR3: TGTGCCACCAGCAGAACCGGGACAGGAATAAATGAGCAGTTCTTC. It encodes CATSRTGTGINEQFF. The full variable domain, rest sourced from reference TRBV15 and TRBJ2-1, is DAMVIQNPRYQVTQFGKPVTLSCSQTLNHNVMYWYQQKSSQAPKLLFHYYDKDFNNEADTPDNFQSRRPNTSFCFLDIRSPGLGDTAMYLCATSRTGTGINEQFFGPGTRLTVL.

V usage is TRBV7-9 and J usage is TRBJ2-1, with D hard to call. The germline V gene has CDR1 SEHNR and CDR2 FQNEAQ (reference sequence). Between the trimmed V and J ends, which lost 1 base and 5 bases, there was a span of 18 bases. The CDR3 runs 17 residues. For the CDR3, the DNA is TGTGCCAGCAGCTTAGGGTATGGCGGTTTTGGTCACAATGAGCAGTTCTTC. Translating gives CASSLGYGGFGHNEQFF.

The V call is TRBV5-1, the J call TRBJ1-4; TRBD1 might be the D (5 bases). Trimming stripped 0 bases from V and 8 bases from J, with 14 bases between. CDR1 is SGHRS and CDR2 is YFSETQ in the germline V gene. This CDR3 comprises 15 residues. CDR3 coding DNA: TGCGCCAGCAGCTTGGGGGGCATGATAGAAGAAAAACTGTTTTTT. This encodes CASSLGGMIEEKLFF.

The chain combines TRBV7-2 with TRBJ1-5, with unresolved D. This CDR3 comprises 15 residues. V lost 1 base, J lost 0 bases, and 7 bases lay in between. Germline-derived CDR1 and CDR2 are SGHTA and FQGNSA. Here the CDR3 DNA reads TGTGCCAGCAGCTTAGGAGGGAGTAGCAATCAGCCCCAGCATTTT. It codes for CASSLGGSSNQPQHF.

This clone was found a few times. The CDR3 nucleotides read TGTGCCAGCAGCTCCCAGGCAGGGCACAATTCACCCCTCCACTTT. The encoded protein is CASSSQAGHNSPLHF. The V call is TRBV11-1, the J call TRBJ1-6, with TRBD1 as a possible D gene (5 bases). Between the trimmed V and J ends, which lost 4 bases and 7 bases, there was a span of 14 bases. The CDR3 sequence is 15 residues long. Germline V gene data show CDR1 as SGHAT and CDR2 as FQDESV (reference sequence).

The chain employs TRBV7-9 and TRBJ2-1; 10 nucleotides align to TRBD2. Trimming at V came to 5 bases and at J to 4 bases, leaving 8 bases not matched to a gene. CDR1 and CDR2 (germline): SEHNR, FQNEAQ (reference sequence). CDR3 length: 16 residues. The CDR3 region has the DNA TGTGCCAGCAGCCGTAGAGCGGGGGGGCTATACAATGAGCAGTTCTTC. This gives the protein CASSRRAGGLYNEQFF.

On this clone itself: The sample contains more than one DNA sequence encoding this CDR3. The chain recombines TRBV28 with TRBJ1-2; 7 nucleotides align to TRBD1. This CDR3 is built from 13 residues. J lost 7 bases, V lost 3 bases, and 5 bases had no gene match. The germline CDR1 and CDR2 sequences are MDHEN and SYDVKM. The CDR3 loop reads CASSLGQGGGYTF. CDR3 in DNA: TGTGCCAGCAGTTTGGGGCAGGGGGGTGGCTACACCTTC.

V and J are TRBV5-1 and TRBJ2-3; D remains ambiguous. The V gene lost 0 bases and the J gene lost 1 base, with 9 bases spanning the gap. The CDR3 has 15 amino acids. Germline V gene sequence: CDR1 SGHRS, CDR2 YFSETQ. CDR3 nucleotide sequence: TGCGCCAGCAGCTTGGTGGGCCCGGGCACAGATACGCAGTATTTT. This gives the protein CASSLVGPGTDTQYF.

The CDR3 nucleotides are TGTGCCAGCACACCCTCGGGGACAGTGAACACTGAAGCTTTCTTT. This encodes CASTPSGTVNTEAFF. The V call is TRBV28, the J call TRBJ1-1; 7 bases fit TRBD1. CDR3 length equals 15 residues. Losses at the gene ends were 7 bases for V and 0 bases for J; bases not matched to a gene: 8. The germline CDR1 and CDR2 sequences are MDHEN and SYDVKM.

The rearrangement links TRBV6-1 to TRBJ1-2; no clear D. CDR1 is MNHNS and CDR2 is SASEGT in the germline V gene. The germline V and J ends were trimmed by 2 bases and 8 bases, with 15 bases remaining between them. The CDR3 runs to 14 residues. The CDR3 protein is CASSETLAPSGYTF. The CDR3 DNA reads TGTGCCAGCAGTGAAACGTTAGCGCCGTCAGGCTACACCTTC.

The chain carries TRBV13 and TRBJ1-1; 8 bases map to TRBD1. V gave up 0 bases and J gave up 0 bases; unmatched junction bases: 6. CDR1 is PRHDT, CDR2 FYEKMQ, per germline (reference sequence). The CDR3 totals 17 residues. This CDR3 is CASSLGGRGLVNTEAFF. As DNA, the CDR3 is TGTGCCAGCAGCTTAGGAGGCAGGGGGCTTGTGAACACTGAAGCTTTCTTT.

This rearrangement joins TRBV6-5 to TRBJ1-2, with D possibly TRBD1 on 5 matching bases. V lost 2 bases and J lost 3, with 10 bases in between. The CDR3 covers 14 residues. Germline loops: CDR1 MNHEY, CDR2 SVGAGI. The CDR3 here is CASSYRGEYYGYTF. The CDR3, as DNA: TGTGCCAGCAGTTACCGGGGGGAGTACTATGGCTACACCTTC.

The rearrangement joins TRBV5-6 to TRBJ2-6, with 8 bases fitting TRBD1. V lost 4 bases to trimming and J lost 2 bases; unmatched junction nucleotides: 11. Germline lookup yields CDR1 SGHDT and CDR2 YYEEEE. The CDR3 is 18 amino acids. The CDR3 sequence: CASSRRTGNVAGANVLTF. Written as DNA, the CDR3 is TGTGCCAGCAGCCGACGGACAGGGAACGTCGCTGGGGCCAACGTCCTGACTTTC.

The CDR3 sequence is CACEILTGDLDIQYF. The CDR3 coding sequence is TGTGCCTGCGAAATTCTGACAGGCGATTTGGACATTCAGTACTTC. The gene calls are TRBV6-1 and TRBJ2-4; D might be TRBD1 (6 bases). Germline CDR1 and CDR2: MNHNS and SASEGT. CDR3 length: 15 amino acids. The V end lost 11 bases, the J end lost 8 bases, and 25 bases lay between the germline ends.

This clone was counted a few times. DNA of the CDR3: TGTGCCTTGGGGAGGGTGGGGACTGAAGCTTTCTTT. Translating gives CALGRVGTEAFF. The rearrangement links TRBV6-1 to TRBJ1-1; the D is unclear. V lost 11 bases and J lost 5, with 15 bases in between. This CDR3 region has 12 residues. Germline V gene sequence: CDR1 MNHNS, CDR2 SASEGT.

The chain carries TRBV7-2 and TRBJ1-1, with D possibly matching TRBD1 (5 bases). The germline V gene has CDR1 SGHTA and CDR2 FQGNSA. The CDR3 extends over 15 amino acids. V was pared by 5 bases and J by 1 base, with 14 bases between. CDR3: CASSDGQGRNTEAFF. CDR3 nucleotide sequence: TGTGCCAGCAGCGACGGTCAGGGTCGGAACACTGAAGCTTTCTTT.

A note on this clone: The junction departs from the called germline gene at one end, perhaps through a read error. This same CDR3 is encoded by further DNA sequences in the sample. This chain joins TRBV6-1 and TRBJ1-1; D gene uncertain. The CDR3 covers 13 residues. Germline V lookup: CDR1 MNHNS, CDR2 SASEGT. CDR3 DNA sequence: TGTGCCAGCAGCGAAGCTGTTTCGGGTGAAGCTTTCTTT. Amino acid sequence: CASSEAVSGEAFF.

V is TRBV7-2 and J is TRBJ2-5; maybe TRBD2 (6 bases). CDR3 length: 16 residues. Germline-derived CDR1 and CDR2 are SGHTA and FQGNSA. V was clipped by 2 bases and J by 1 base, with 14 bases between them. CDR3 in amino acids: CASSLQSGGAQETQYF. CDR3 sequence (DNA): TGTGCCAGCAGCTTACAGTCCGGCGGGGCCCAAGAGACCCAGTACTTC.

The chain employs TRBV27 and TRBJ1-5; D gene uncertain. Germline V gene lookup returns CDR1 MNHEY and CDR2 SMNVEV (reference sequence). The V end was cut by 6 bases, the J end by 4 bases, with 16 bases between. The CDR3 runs to 15 residues. CDR3 nucleotide sequence: TGTGCCAGCAGCCCCCGGAACAGACCAAATCAGCCCCAGCATTTT. This translates into CASSPRNRPNQPQHF.

This chain joins TRBV2 and TRBJ2-7; D gene ambiguous. The CDR3 runs to 11 residues. The V gene lost 7 bases and the J gene lost 3 bases, with 7 bases spanning the gap. The V gene's germline CDR1 is SNHLY and CDR2 FYNNEI. The CDR3 region has the DNA TGTGCCAGCATGAGGAGCTACGAGCAGTACTTC. Encoded protein: CASMRSYEQYF.

This chain connects TRBV9 to TRBJ2-7; 7 nucleotides agree with TRBD1. The V gene end was trimmed by 4 bases and the J gene end by 0 bases; junction bases not matched to a gene: 13. The CDR3 contains 17 residues. Germline CDR1 and CDR2: SGDLS and YYNGEE. The CDR3 loop is CASSSSPGTDISYEQYF. The CDR3 DNA sequence: TGTGCCAGCAGCTCCTCTCCCGGGACAGATATCTCCTACGAGCAGTACTTC.

The rearrangement links TRBV2 to TRBJ1-6; D gene ambiguous. The ends were cut back, 1 base at V and 4 bases at J, with 8 bases in the middle. Germline CDR1 SNHLY, CDR2 FYNNEI. There are 15 residues in the CDR3. The CDR3 protein is CASSEDRFYNSPLHF. CDR3 DNA sequence: TGTGCCAGCAGTGAAGACAGATTTTATAATTCACCCCTCCACTTT.

V is TRBV11-2 and J is TRBJ1-1; TRBD1 is a possible D gene (5 bases). Trimming left V 3 bases short and J 0 bases short, with 5 bases between. CDR1 is SGHAT and CDR2 is FQNNGV in the germline V gene. The CDR3 is made up of 13 amino acids. CDR3 nucleotides: TGTGCCAGCAGCTTGGGGCTGAACACTGAAGCTTTCTTT. Amino acids: CASSLGLNTEAFF.

The CDR3 DNA reads TGTGCCAGTAGTACTAAGGGGTACTACAATGAGCAGTTCTTC. This codes for CASSTKGYYNEQFF. This chain uses TRBV19 with TRBJ2-1; D might be TRBD1 (5 bases). The CDR3 extends over 14 amino acids. Germline CDR1 reads LNHDA; CDR2 reads SQIVND (reference sequence). The V end was cut by 4 bases, the J end by 3 bases, with 10 bases between.

This clone was detected only once. This chain connects TRBV28 to TRBJ1-2; tentative D call: TRBD1 (6 bases). The germline V gene has CDR1 MDHEN and CDR2 SYDVKM. The V end lost 5 bases, the J end lost 5 bases, and 18 bases lay between the germline ends. There are 15 residues in the CDR3. CDR3 nucleotide sequence: TGTGCCAGCAGTATACTTGACAGGTACCTATATGGCTACACCTTC. It codes for CASSILDRYLYGYTF.

The chain uses TRBV5-8 and TRBJ1-1, with D possibly matching TRBD1 (5 bases). The V gene's germline CDR1 is SGHTS and CDR2 YDEGEE. The CDR3 consists of 13 residues. The V and J ends lost 4 bases and 4 bases respectively, with 11 bases between them. For the CDR3, the DNA is TGTGCCAGCAGCCCCAGGGTACCCACTGAAGCTTTCTTT. This translates into CASSPRVPTEAFF.